This T cell receptor beta chain comes out of a study of cytomegalovirus exposure and HLA in healthy donors (dated by TCRdb to about 2017). Context from the whole study: In an earlier analysis of 587 of the donors, less than 350 Gb of sequence data and approximately 120 million unique TCR beta sequences from about 180 million T cells were reported. Approximately 300 gigabases of sequencing data and around 85 million unique TCR sequences made up an early release that covered 500 to 650 HLA-typed donors. Among the 398 genotyped donors, approximately 81% belonged to the genetic ancestry cluster associated with self-reported Caucasian donors. The study was designed to test whether signatures of past pathogen exposure could be identified by cataloging public T cell receptors. Using immunosequencing, the study profiled T cell repertoires from some 670 subjects and related those repertoires to cytomegalovirus serostatus. A separate validation cohort of 100 to 150 different subjects was used in addition to the 666-subject first cohort. High-throughput TCR immunosequencing, statistical association of individual TCRs with disease status, and machine learning were combined to predict cytomegalovirus infection status. A later analysis re-examined previously published TCR beta repertoires from more than 600 donors and added high-resolution HLA genotyping to investigate patterns of TCR occurrence. Rather than drawing on any new phenotypic data, the later analysis identified candidate immune exposures from TCR beta sequences and the way those sequences occurred across donors. An earlier analysis of approximately 580 of the donors used high-throughput TCR beta sequencing to judge whether each TCR beta V gene segment behaved as functional or pseudogenic. Donor age, sex, ethnicity and CMV serostatus were collected together with the repertoire data. A later genetic analysis took genome-wide SNP genotypes for 398 of the 666 donors and used that subset as a discovery cohort. Every discovery cohort repertoire had been produced on one sequencing platform. HLA typing included class I and class II loci at four-digit resolution. Typing coverage varied by locus: roughly 620-640 donors for A, B, C, DRB1 and DQB1; roughly 510 for DQA1; nearly 610 for DPA1; 450 to 480 for DPB1. Because of strong linkage in the cohort, five DR-DQ haplotypes were treated as single units for association and clustering. On average, around 230,000 unique TCR beta nucleotide sequences were sequenced per donor among 398 genotyped donors of the cohort, with around 19% of those sequences being non-productive.

Points on this clone: The clone's antigen remains unknown. Base qualities are not provided; no much larger clone lies one nucleotide away.

The cohort comprised 666 healthy bone marrow donors. Cohort members were all nominally healthy when sampled, although unrecorded immune exposures were likely present. The donor was CMV seropositive and was included in the group of 250 to 300 seropositive cohort members. Each donor provided a peripheral blood sample, and peripheral blood mononuclear cells were used for TCR beta sequencing. The Qiagen DNeasy Blood Extraction Kit was used to extract genomic DNA from the blood cell samples. The germline V gene gives CDR1 as SGHRS and CDR2 as YFSETQ. Trimming takes 4 bases off V and 5 bases off J; junction bases not matched to a gene: 6. Counted from cysteine to phenylalanine, this CDR3 has 15 amino acids. Kept here is only the CDR3 DNA, which spans 45 bases and is read in frame from base 1. Study-wide findings and limitations: Most CMV-associated TCR beta chains appeared to be HLA-restricted in a later analysis, and the HLA associations seemed to be driven largely by CMV exposure. A further reported finding was that TCR beta sequences accurately predicted the HLA-A and HLA-B alleles for most subjects in the first cohort. Presence/absence analyses assumed roughly uniform sequencing depth across donors, an assumption that may not hold. In vitro tests confirmed that a few of the cytomegalovirus-associated TCR beta chains recognize cytomegalovirus antigens. A cluster of highly shared sequence variants was judged likely to be a technical artifact of the sequencing pipeline. The earlier analysis of 587 of the donors excluded fewer than 20 rarely observed V segments, including chromosome 9 orphons, because counts were too low. The study gave a list of under 200 TCR beta chains associated with cytomegalovirus. In a later analysis, TCR association rates were found to vary across HLA loci, with the most associated TCRs seen for DRB1 alleles and the fewest for HLA-C alleles. Because HLA typing was unavailable for some donors at each locus, only the typed subset was used in association tests. According to a later analysis, parvovirus B19, influenza, CMV and Epstein-Barr virus appeared linked to several top co-occurrence clusters. Broadly in line with IMGT annotations, most TCR beta V segments showed up in productive rearrangements about 87% or about 30% of the time in an earlier analysis of some 590 of the donors. Linkage disequilibrium might explain the correlated functional status among segregating V segments, but an unknown experimental factor could not be excluded. At a false discovery rate of 0.05, a later analysis linked fewer than 20,000 TCR beta sequences to specific HLA alleles. Most TCR sequences were observed very rarely across donors, whereas some public TCRs were present in many individuals. The classifier was reported to diagnose cytomegalovirus status with high specificity and sensitivity in both the original cohort and the validation cohort. When HLA alleles, especially DR and DQ, strongly co-occurred, TCR associations were difficult to assign to individual alleles. For the cohort, immune exposure information was limited to CMV serostatus. In a later analysis, HLA-associated TCR beta chains were found to be more clonally expanded and to have lower generation probabilities than equally common non-associated chains. This cohort had only TCR beta chains sequenced, and the lack of alpha or paired-chain data limited which features could be detected. Some IMGT-functional V segments, including TRBV6-2 and TRBV6-3, could not be distinguished by the 87-base-pair reads and were therefore excluded. A later genetic analysis reported fewer N-insertions in productive TCRs among donors in an Asian-associated ancestry cluster than the roughly 700-donor mean. According to the authors, the approach could potentially be generalized to other disease states and immunological phenotypes. A later genetic analysis associated a missense DCLRE1C variant with V-gene and J-gene trimming of TCR beta chains, and an independent cohort replicated the association.

Library method: the immunoSEQ multiplex PCR assay. For the multiplex PCR, a mixture combining 60 forward primers for TCR Vbeta segments and 13 reverse primers for TCR Jbeta segments was used. The CDR3 region of rearranged TCR beta genes was amplified from genomic DNA by a multiplex PCR assay. The Illumina HiSeq System was used to sequence the amplified TCR beta libraries as 87-base-pair reads. Turning to the authors' computational methods: In a later analysis, tens of millions of unique TCR beta chains were counted across the 666 repertoires, and roughly 11 million of these chains were shared by at least two donors. To remove PCR and sequencing errors, raw reads were error-corrected and collapsed into unique sequences using a nearest-neighbor algorithm that merged closely related sequences. To assign V, D and J gene segments, CDR3 sequences were aligned to IMGT reference sequences. For a sequence to be retained, a match of at least six nucleotides was required to both a V gene segment and a J gene segment. Rearrangements were classified as productive when the CDR3 lacked stop codons and remained in frame with V and J, and all other rearrangements were classified as non-productive. Following IMGT convention, CDR3 was defined as the stretch from the second conserved V-encoded cysteine up to the conserved J-encoded phenylalanine. In an earlier analysis of roughly 610 of the donors, sequences lacking an unambiguous match to a single V gene segment were excluded. An earlier analysis of 500 to 700 of the donors classified V segments as functional when productive rearrangements were above 56.7% and as segregating when the standard deviation between donors was above 5%. A statistical classification framework was built for diagnosing cytomegalovirus status from the catalog of TCR beta chain sequences. In a later analysis, V and J genes were assigned by comparing TCR nucleotide sequences against IMGT/GENE-DB human TR gene sequences. The TCRdist pipeline was used in a later analysis to assign CDR3 sequences and most-parsimonious VDJ recombination scenarios. In a later analysis, each TCR beta chain was defined by its CDR3 amino acid sequence together with its V-gene family, and reads lacking a unique V-gene family were excluded. As a way to deal with suspected cross-contamination and a sequencing artifact, a later analysis dropped roughly 600 nucleotide sequences that were highly shared and had low generation probability. A later analysis calculated a clonal expansion index for each public chain from normalized within-repertoire ranks of inferred template counts. A later analysis computed generation probabilities with a VDJ recombination model fitted to out-of-frame rearrangements, and checked the results against IGoR. A later analysis scored TCR-TCR, TCR-HLA and TCR-CMV co-occurrence with hypergeometric tests, applying a repertoire-size bias correction to TCR pairs. A later analysis estimated false discovery rates by permuting HLA or CMV assignments 20 times. In a later analysis, co-occurring TCRs were grouped using DBSCAN, and TCRdist sequence similarity was added for clustering within HLA-allele-positive subsets. Repertoires with fewer than 30,000 or more than 120,000 public chains, plus five repertoires with anomalous nucleotide sharing, were excluded from co-occurrence clustering. TCRdb took over this immuneACCESS table, retaining in-frame rearrangements with V and J assigned. Such tables are incomplete; in checked studies, under half of the missing clones stem from an unresolved V gene, and the remainder is unexplained. The DNA was the basis for D and trimming; V, J and clone size are from that table. Here the sample has 130,000 to 150,000 clones; around three quarters occur a single time. About 6.5% of the sample belongs to the ten largest clones.

The chain links TRBV5-1 with TRBJ1-4; 9 middle bases align to TRBD1. The TCR originated in a man aged 35-49 years in good health and CMV-seropositive. What was sequenced was PBMCs. CDR3 reads: CASSLGTGTNEKLFF. The nucleotides read TGCGCCAGCAGCCTAGGGACAGGGACAAATGAAAAACTGTTTTTT.